The present T cell receptor beta chain was sequenced within a study of T-cell memory formation after mild COVID-19. MiXCR, run by TCRdb on the 5' RACE reads, gives a single entry per CDR3 protein. The table shows more than 45,000 distinct CDR3 sequences, with 9.3% occurring only once. This clonotype was recorded a few times. This CDR3 comprises 13 residues. V was pared by 3 bases and J by 2 bases, with 4 bases between. Germline-derived CDR1 and CDR2 are MDHEN and SYDVKM. The specimen sequenced was PBMCs or a T cell subset sorted from them (not recorded which). V and J are TRBV28 and TRBJ2-2; D remains ambiguous. This TCR derives from an adult woman who had mild COVID-19 (a few samples of this study predate the infection). Cell type and time point are not known. The CDR3 coding sequence is TGTGCCAGCAGTTTTCTCAACACCGGGGAGCTGTTTTTT. Translation gives CASSFLNTGELFF.